These T cell receptor beta chains were read from a single sample in a study of cytomegalovirus exposure and HLA in healthy donors. Method: immunoSEQ multiplex PCR; TCRdb's copy keeps in-frame clones and lacks some. The table records fewer than 250,000 clones, 80% to 90% of them present only once. Sequencing was done on a sample of PBMCs. These receptors came from a man aged 25 to 40 in good health and CMV-seronegative. Each CDR3 is given with its conserved first and last residue. The D gene is left open where the match is weak. Size is stated for part of the rows, as once, few or many counts, or as a class when the clone is expanded.

J gene,V gene,clone size,D gene,CDR3 DNA,CDR3 protein
TRBJ2-1,TRBV7-9,NA,TRBD1,TGTGCCAGCAGCTTAGCGAGACGACAGGGGGCCGATGAGCAGTTCTTC,CASSLARRQGADEQFF
TRBJ1-2,TRBV18,NA,TRBD1,TGTGCCAGCTCACCACCGGAGGGACAGACGGATGGCTACACCTTC,CASSPPEGQTDGYTF
TRBJ1-1,TRBV5-1,NA,NA,TGCGCCAGCAGACGTACCACTGCGTACAGGGAGTCGGGAGCTTTCTTT,CASRRTTAYRESGAFF
TRBJ2-3,TRBV19,NA,TRBD2,TGTGCCAGTAAGATGCGGGGGGGCCGAGATACGCAGTATTTT,CASKMRGGRDTQYF
TRBJ2-7,TRBV7-2,NA,TRBD1,TGTGCCAGCAGCAACCGGGACAGAATGTCCTACGAGCAGTACTTC,CASSNRDRMSYEQYF
TRBJ2-5,TRBV11-2,NA,TRBD2,TGTGCCAGCAGCCCCGGACTAGGACGGAAGACCCAGTACTTC,CASSPGLGRKTQYF
TRBJ2-3,TRBV15,NA,TRBD2,TGTGCCACCAGCAAGACTAGCGGGGGGGCAGATACGCAGTATTTT,CATSKTSGGADTQYF
TRBJ1-1,TRBV19,NA,TRBD1,TGTGCCAGTAGTATGACAGGGAGTCGGACTGAAGCTTTCTTT,CASSMTGSRTEAFF
TRBJ1-6,TRBV11-2,NA,TRBD1,TGTGCCAGCAGCTCCTGGCCCCGACAGGGGGCTTCAAGTTCACCCCTCCACTTT,CASSSWPRQGASSSPLHF
TRBJ2-3,TRBV11-2,NA,NA,TGTGCCAGCAGCTTAGACGCGAGGCGGGGGCGAAGCAGGGATACGCAGTATTTT,CASSLDARRGRSRDTQYF
TRBJ1-2,TRBV4-1,NA,TRBD1,TGCGCCAGCAGCCAAGTGGGGACAGGGGGCTATGGCTACACCTTC,CASSQVGTGGYGYTF
TRBJ2-7,TRBV6-8,NA,NA,TGTGCCAGCAGTTCTAACCCGATATCCTACGAGCAGTACTTC,CASSSNPISYEQYF
TRBJ2-1,TRBV10-1,few,TRBD2,TGCGCCAGCAGTGAGTCGACTAGCGGGGGCAATGAGCAGTTCTTC,CASSESTSGGNEQFF
TRBJ2-1,TRBV6-5,NA,TRBD1,TGTGCCAGCAGAAGGACAGGGTTGGGCGATGAGCAGTTCTTC,CASRRTGLGDEQFF
TRBJ2-7,TRBV5-5,NA,TRBD1,TGTGCCAGCAGCTTGGTGGGACAGAGGAGCTCCTACGAGCAGTACTTC,CASSLVGQRSSYEQYF
TRBJ2-7,TRBV4-3,once,TRBD1,TGCGCCAGCAGCCATACACAGGGGTACGAGCAGTACTTC,CASSHTQGYEQYF
TRBJ2-7,TRBV6-5,NA,TRBD2,TGTGCCAGCAGTTCGAGTAGCGGGGGAGAGCAGTACTTC,CASSSSSGGEQYF
TRBJ2-7,TRBV28,once,TRBD1,TGTGCCAGCAGGCAACAGGGGGCGGAAGCATACGAGCAGTACTTC,CASRQQGAEAYEQYF
TRBJ2-5,TRBV7-3,NA,TRBD2,TGTGCCAGCAGCTTGAGCGGGGGGTACCAAGAGACCCAGTACTTC,CASSLSGGYQETQYF
TRBJ1-2,TRBV11-2,NA,NA,TGTGCCAGCTCAGGGGCCGACCTCTATGGCTACACCTTC,CASSGADLYGYTF
TRBJ2-7,TRBV9,NA,TRBD1,TGTGCCAGCAGCTCAAGGCCGGACAGGGGGAAACACGAGCAGTACTTC,CASSSRPDRGKHEQYF
TRBJ2-5,TRBV7-6,NA,NA,TGTGCCAGCAGCTTAGCGTTCGGGGAGACCCAGTACTTC,CASSLAFGETQYF
TRBJ2-4,TRBV6-1,NA,NA,TGTGCCAGCAGTGTTGTCCCGGTACTAGCCAAAAACATTCAGTACTTC,CASSVVPVLAKNIQYF
TRBJ1-1,TRBV7-2,medium-sized,TRBD1,TGTGCCAGCAGCCATCATGCGCTTGGGACAGAGAACACTGAAGCTTTCTTT,CASSHHALGTENTEAFF
TRBJ1-1,TRBV5-1,NA,NA,TGCGCCAGCAGCTTGGTGGGGCTGACGGACACTGAAGCTTTCTTT,CASSLVGLTDTEAFF
TRBJ1-1,TRBV7-9,NA,TRBD1,TGTGCCAGCAGCCCGGGACAGTTGAACACTGAAGCTTTCTTT,CASSPGQLNTEAFF
TRBJ2-7,TRBV15,NA,TRBD2,TGTGCCACCAGCGTTGGACTAGCGGACTCCTACGAGCAGTACTTC,CATSVGLADSYEQYF
TRBJ2-2,TRBV19,NA,NA,TGTGCCAGTAGTATATCTCGGGGGAGTGTGGAGCTGTTTTTT,CASSISRGSVELFF
TRBJ2-1,TRBV6-5,NA,NA,TGTGCCAGCAGTTTAGCCTCTCACGCCTACAATGAGCAGTTCTTC,CASSLASHAYNEQFF
TRBJ1-4,TRBV4-1,few,NA,TGCGCCAGCAGCCAAGGGAGAGGCCCAACTAATGAAAAACTGTTTTTT,CASSQGRGPTNEKLFF
TRBJ1-2,TRBV19,NA,NA,TGTGCCAGTATACCAGGATACTACACCTTC,CASIPGYYTF
TRBJ2-7,TRBV2,NA,TRBD1,TGTGCCAGCAGTGAAGCGGGAACGGGACAGCAAAACTCCTACGAGCAGTACTTC,CASSEAGTGQQNSYEQYF
TRBJ1-1,TRBV9,NA,NA,TGTGCCAGCAGCGCTCGACCAGGGTCTGAAGCTTTCTTT,CASSARPGSEAFF
TRBJ1-3,TRBV7-9,NA,TRBD1,TGTGCCAGCAGCCTCTCCCAGGGGGGAGGAAACACCATATATTTT,CASSLSQGGGNTIYF
TRBJ2-7,TRBV5-1,NA,TRBD1,TGCGCCAGCAGCTTGGAAGCAGGGGGCGCGGGTAACCCCTACGAGCAGTACTTC,CASSLEAGGAGNPYEQYF
TRBJ1-3,TRBV6-5,NA,NA,TGTGCCAGCAAATCTGTAGGGGGCTCTGGAAACACCATATATTTT,CASKSVGGSGNTIYF
TRBJ2-7,TRBV27,NA,NA,TGTGCCAGCAGTCCCTCTCAGGGGACGATCTACGAGCAGTACTTC,CASSPSQGTIYEQYF
TRBJ2-5,TRBV5-1,NA,TRBD2,TGCGCCAGCAGCTTGAGCGGGGGGCGAGGGGAGACCCAGTACTTC,CASSLSGGRGETQYF
TRBJ2-1,TRBV4-1,NA,TRBD2,TGCGCCAGCAGCCAAGATTTTCGGGGGGGCTCCTACAATGAGCAGTTCTTC,CASSQDFRGGSYNEQFF
TRBJ2-2,TRBV6-4,NA,NA,TGTGCCAGCACCTGGGAGGCTGGCGGGGAGCTGTTTTTT,CASTWEAGGELFF
TRBJ2-1,TRBV7-4,NA,TRBD2,TGTGCCAGCAGCGCCGGACTAGGGAATGAGCAGTTCTTC,CASSAGLGNEQFF
TRBJ2-1,TRBV9,NA,NA,TGTGCCAGCAGCGTAGCTCCCTTTGGGAGCGGAAACTACAATGAGCAGTTCTTC,CASSVAPFGSGNYNEQFF
TRBJ1-1,TRBV29-1,few,TRBD1,TGCAGCGTTGGGGACAGGGGGAGTGCTTTCTTT,CSVGDRGSAFF
TRBJ1-2,TRBV2,NA,TRBD1,TGTGCCAGCACCTCGGACAGGGCGACTAACTATGGCTACACCTTC,CASTSDRATNYGYTF
TRBJ2-2,TRBV28,NA,TRBD1,TGTGCCAGCAGCCGACAGGGGGACACCGGGGAGCTGTTTTTT,CASSRQGDTGELFF
TRBJ1-4,TRBV2,NA,NA,TGTGCCAGCGGTCGTGGAGGGACTAATGAAAAACTGTTTTTT,CASGRGGTNEKLFF
TRBJ1-1,TRBV10-1,NA,NA,TGCGCCAGCAGTGAGTTGCGAGGGACTGAAGCTTTCTTT,CASSELRGTEAFF
TRBJ1-4,TRBV4-1,NA,NA,TGCGCCAGCAGCCAACACTACGGGACATCTTTTGCAACTAATGAAAAACTGTTTTTT,CASSQHYGTSFATNEKLFF
TRBJ2-5,TRBV28,NA,NA,TGTGCCAGCAGTTTGGGACCCAGGGGACAAGAGACCCAGTACTTC,CASSLGPRGQETQYF
TRBJ2-3,TRBV7-2,NA,TRBD2,TGTGCCAGCAGCTCTAGACTAGCGGGGACCCCTAGCACAGATACGCAGTATTTT,CASSSRLAGTPSTDTQYF
TRBJ1-2,TRBV2,few,TRBD1,TGTGCCAGCAGTGACCCGGGACAGGGTAATTCCTACACCTTC,CASSDPGQGNSYTF
TRBJ2-3,TRBV13,NA,TRBD2,TGTGCCAGCAGCTTAGCTAGCGGGGGGGCCGGCACAGATACGCAGTATTTT,CASSLASGGAGTDTQYF
TRBJ1-1,TRBV28,NA,TRBD1,TGTGCCAGCAGTTTCGGGACAGGGGGTACTGAAGCTTTCTTT,CASSFGTGGTEAFF
TRBJ2-4,TRBV5-5,once,NA,TGTGCCAGCACCGCGTCGGGAACGTTACTAGCCAAAAACATTCAGTACTTC,CASTASGTLLAKNIQYF
TRBJ2-1,TRBV7-6,NA,NA,TGTGCCAGCAGCTCGGGACTTCCGAACAATGAGCAGTTCTTC,CASSSGLPNNEQFF
TRBJ1-5,TRBV13,NA,NA,TGTGCCAGCAGCTTAGGCAGGGGTCAGCCCCAGCATTTT,CASSLGRGQPQHF